Shown below are 8 T cell receptor beta chains from a single sample sequenced in a study of neurological immune-mediated disorders. TCRdb reprocessed the 5' RACE reads with MiXCR, giving one entry per CDR3 protein. The table lists about 62,000 distinct CDR3 sequences, around 4.7% of them singletons. The specimen was PBMCs. All receptors come from a woman in her 50s with multiple sclerosis.

In its sample, this clonotype was seen a few times. A much larger clone lies one base from this, so it may be a read error. The genes are TRBV6-2 or TRBV6-3 and TRBJ1-6; tentatively, D is TRBD1 (5 bases). V gave up 2 bases and J gave up 5 bases, with 10 bases separating them. The CDR3 sequence is 15 residues long. From germline, CDR1 is MNHEY and CDR2 SVGEGT. CDR3 nucleotide sequence: TGTGCCAGCAGTTACGGGGCAGAAGATAATTCACCCCTCCACTTT. Translated, it gives CASSYGAEDNSPLHF.

This clonotype was observed many times. This chain connects TRBV6-2 or TRBV6-3 to TRBJ1-5; D is uncertain. Trimming stripped 7 bases from V and 4 bases from J, with 8 bases between. CDR1 and CDR2 from the germline V gene are MNHEY and SVGEGT. The CDR3 sequence is 12 residues long. The CDR3 is CASKGMNQPQHF. The CDR3, as DNA: TGTGCCAGCAAGGGTATGAATCAGCCCCAGCATTTT.

This clonotype was seen at least ten times. The chain has TRBV20-1 and TRBJ1-5, with D uncertain. CDR1 and CDR2 (germline): DFQATT, SNEGSKA (reference sequence). The V and J ends lost 4 bases and 3 bases respectively, with 7 bases between them. The CDR3 has 12 amino acids. The CDR3 here is CSAILANQPQHF. CDR3 nucleotide sequence: TGCAGTGCTATTCTCGCCAATCAGCCCCAGCATTTT.

This clonotype was observed at least ten times. This chain connects TRBV5-5 to TRBJ2-1; perhaps D is TRBD1 or TRBD2 (5 bases each). Germline V lookup: CDR1 SGHKS, CDR2 YYEKEE (reference sequence). Trimming removed 4 bases at V and 7 bases at J, with 12 bases between. The CDR3 totals 13 residues. The CDR3 is CASSVGPPNEQFF. The CDR3 nucleotides are TGTGCCAGCAGCGTGGGACCACCAAATGAGCAGTTCTTC.

The chain links TRBV7-2 to TRBJ1-1; 7 bases map to TRBD1. Germline trimming cut 4 bases from V and 0 bases from J; bases unmatched to any gene: 5. In germline, CDR1 is SGHTA, CDR2 FQGNSA. The CDR3 is 15 amino acids. The DNA for the CDR3 is TGTGCCAGCAGCTCCGGCGGGACAGTGAACACTGAAGCTTTCTTT. Translation: CASSSGGTVNTEAFF.

The sample holds many counts of this clonotype. The chain uses TRBV10-3 and TRBJ2-7, with D possibly matching TRBD2 (6 bases). The germline V gene has CDR1 ENHRY and CDR2 SYGVKD. Deletions cut 8 bases from V and 2 bases from J, with 10 bases between. This CDR3 has 12 residues. The DNA of the CDR3 is TGTGCCATCTCCCCGGGGGCCTACGAGCAGTACGTC. Encoded protein: CAISPGAYEQYV.

This clonotype was seen many times. V usage is TRBV5-1 and J usage is TRBJ1-5; D may be TRBD1 (6 bases). CDR1 SGHRS and CDR2 YFSETQ come from the germline V gene. The CDR3 consists of 14 residues. The V gene lost 3 bases and the J gene lost 2 bases, with 9 bases spanning the gap. The chain's CDR3 is CASSSGVGNQPQHF. The DNA of the CDR3 is TGCGCCAGCAGCTCAGGGGTGGGCAATCAGCCCCAGCATTTT. The full variable domain, completed using reference TRBV5-1 and TRBJ1-5, is KAGVTQTPRYLIKTRGQQVTLSCSPISGHRSVSWYQQTPGQGLQFLFEYFSETQRNKGNFPGRFSGRQFSNSRSEMNVSTLELGDSALYLCASSSGVGNQPQHFGDGTRLSIL.

This clonotype has at least ten counts. DNA for the CDR3: TGTGCCAGCAGCTTACCGGGGTACCAAGAGACCCAGTACTTC. Amino acid sequence: CASSLPGYQETQYF. This chain joins TRBV7-2 and TRBJ2-5; TRBD2 is a possible D gene (5 bases). Germline V CDR1 and CDR2: SGHTA, FQGNSA. This CDR3 spans 14 amino acids. Trimming pared 2 bases from V and 0 bases from J, leaving 7 bases between. Supplemented by reference TRBV7-2 and TRBJ2-5, the full variable domain reads GAGVSQSPSNKVTEKGKDVELRCDPISGHTALYWYRQSLGQGLEFLIYFQGNSAPDKSGLPSDRFSAERTGGSVSTLTIQRTQQEDSAVYLCASSLPGYQETQYFGPGTRLLVL.